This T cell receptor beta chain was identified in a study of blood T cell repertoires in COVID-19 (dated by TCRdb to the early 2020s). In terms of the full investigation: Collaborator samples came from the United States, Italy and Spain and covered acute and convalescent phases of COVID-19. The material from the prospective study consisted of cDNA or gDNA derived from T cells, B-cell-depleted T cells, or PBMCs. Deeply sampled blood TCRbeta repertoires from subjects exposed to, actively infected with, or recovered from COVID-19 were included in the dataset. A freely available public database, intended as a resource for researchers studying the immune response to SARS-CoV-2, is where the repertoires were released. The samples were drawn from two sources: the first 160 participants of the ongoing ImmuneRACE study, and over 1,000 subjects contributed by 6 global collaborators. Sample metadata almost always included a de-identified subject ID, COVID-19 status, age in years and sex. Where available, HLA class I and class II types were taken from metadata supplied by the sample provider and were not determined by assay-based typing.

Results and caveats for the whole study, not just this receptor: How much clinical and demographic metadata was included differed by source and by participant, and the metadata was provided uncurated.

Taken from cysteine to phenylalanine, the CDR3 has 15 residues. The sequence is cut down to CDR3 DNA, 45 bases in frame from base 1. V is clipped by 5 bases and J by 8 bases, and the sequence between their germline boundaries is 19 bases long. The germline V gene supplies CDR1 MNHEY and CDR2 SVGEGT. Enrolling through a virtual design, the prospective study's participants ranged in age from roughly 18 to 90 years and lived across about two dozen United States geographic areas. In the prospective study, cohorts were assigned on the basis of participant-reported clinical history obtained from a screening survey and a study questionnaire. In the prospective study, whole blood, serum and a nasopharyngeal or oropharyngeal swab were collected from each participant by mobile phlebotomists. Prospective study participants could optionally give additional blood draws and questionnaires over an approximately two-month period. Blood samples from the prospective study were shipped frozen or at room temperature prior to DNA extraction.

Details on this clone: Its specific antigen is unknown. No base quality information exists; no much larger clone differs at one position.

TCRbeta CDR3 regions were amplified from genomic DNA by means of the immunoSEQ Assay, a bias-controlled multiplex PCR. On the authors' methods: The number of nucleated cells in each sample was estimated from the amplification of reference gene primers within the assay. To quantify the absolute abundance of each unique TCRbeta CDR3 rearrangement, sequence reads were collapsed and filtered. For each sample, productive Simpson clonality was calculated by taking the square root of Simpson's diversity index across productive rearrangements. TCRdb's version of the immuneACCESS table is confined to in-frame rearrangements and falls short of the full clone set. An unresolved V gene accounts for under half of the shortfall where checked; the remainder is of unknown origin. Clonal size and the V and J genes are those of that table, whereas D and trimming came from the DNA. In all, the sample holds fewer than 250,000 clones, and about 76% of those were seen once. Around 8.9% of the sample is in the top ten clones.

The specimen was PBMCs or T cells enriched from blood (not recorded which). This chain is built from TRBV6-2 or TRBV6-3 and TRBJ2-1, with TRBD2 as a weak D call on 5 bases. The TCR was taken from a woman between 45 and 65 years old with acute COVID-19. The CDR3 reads CASSQSGSRNDEQFF. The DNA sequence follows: TGTGCCAGCAGTCAGAGCGGCAGCCGAAACGATGAGCAGTTCTTC.